This TCR beta chain is from a study of CD8+ T cells in alopecia areata (dated by TCRdb to the late 2010s). Broadly, across the study: The treated patients took part in an open-label pilot trial in which moderate-to-severe alopecia areata was treated with oral tofacitinib at 5 to 10 mg twice daily. Patients received tofacitinib for 6 to 18 months and were then followed off drug for 6 months to check for delayed response and recurrence. The study used high-throughput TCRbeta sequencing to examine T cell clonal expansion in alopecia areata, in both the C3H/HeJ mouse model and human patients. In humans, TCRbeta sequencing was performed on scalp tissue and on sorted CD4+ and CD8+ peripheral blood T cells from healthy controls and from patients with patchy or totalis/universalis alopecia areata. Patients on tofacitinib were biopsied at baseline and after 4 and 24 weeks of treatment, and several of the patients also had a later scalp biopsy. Scalp clonality was compared across normal scalp (n=4), patchy alopecia areata scalp (n=8), and alopecia totalis/universalis scalp (n=8). The RNA source kit depended on sample type: the PAXgene miRNA kit for fixed scalp, the miRNeasy kit for PBMCs, and the RNeasy kit for mouse skin. Amplification of TCRbeta CDR3 regions was done by immunoSEQ multiplex PCR using 35 Vbeta forward primers and 13 Jbeta reverse primers.

CDR1 and CDR2 are drawn from the germline V gene (reference sequence): SGHNT, YYREEE. Its CDR3 holds 15 amino acids, cysteine through phenylalanine. Solely the CDR3 DNA is kept, with 45 bases framed from the first base. V is pared back by 4 bases and J by 1 base, with 14 bases lying between the germline termini. The library was prepared using the immunoSEQ multiplex PCR assay. For TCR sequencing, RNA was extracted from every sample and reverse transcribed into cDNA to serve as template. SuperScript III was used for first-strand cDNA synthesis, primed with a 2:1 mix of oligo-dT and random hexamers. A synthetic immune receptor repertoire was used to assess amplification bias, and residual bias was removed computationally. Under the source paper's analysis protocol: Raw reads were preprocessed to remove errors, and CDR3 was defined according to IMGT conventions as the region from the conserved cysteine to phenylalanine. Clonality was computed as 1 minus the Shannon entropy, with the entropy normalized by log2 of the number of productive unique TCRs. CD4 or CD8 identity of scalp clones was inferred by cross-referencing scalp TCRbeta sequences with sorted blood CD4 and CD8 repertoires. TCRdb holds this immuneACCESS table with in-frame rearrangements only. Some clones are missing; in checked studies, unresolved V genes explain under half, and the rest has no known cause. Clone size and V and J calls were adopted from that table, with D and trimming inferred from the DNA. This sample is represented by 100,000 to 150,000 clones; 45% to 60% of them were singletons. The ten largest make up 4.5% to 5.5% of the sample.

In the paper's terms, the time point label means: baseline before oral tofacitinib. Lesional scalp punch biopsies and peripheral blood were obtained from alopecia areata patients. PBMCs were separated by density centrifugation and stained for CD3, CD4 and CD8, after which CD4+ and CD8+ T cells were sorted on a FACSAria. Worth noting for this clone: Its antigen remains unidentified. The sample holds no much larger clone one base away, and base qualities are not on file.

Study-wide findings and limitations: TCR sequences shared between patients were less clear than in mice, possibly partly because of HLA diversity in the patient population. Higher clonality and more expanded CD8+ clones were observed in lesional scalp than in normal scalp, particularly in alopecia totalis/universalis, a finding suggestive of antigenic drive. Unlike mouse skin, which is dominated by gammadelta T cells, normal human skin has resident alphabeta T cells that are also sequenced, and this complicates analysis of the scalp TCR repertoire.

The starting material was CD4+ T cells sorted from blood, obtained at week 0. The receptor's source is a human donor with alopecia areata. The chain joins TRBV5-4 to TRBJ1-1; no D segment can be confidently identified. The DNA reads TGTGCCAGCAGCAGGATTGGGGAGTCGAACACTGAAGCTTTCTTT. This yields the protein CASSRIGESNTEAFF.